This TCR beta chain was sequenced in a study of cytomegalovirus exposure and HLA in healthy donors. About the study: A prior study identified 90 million to 120 million unique TCR beta sequences from 200 million or so T cells. Study-wide points: Upon later analysis, TCR association rates were observed to vary by HLA locus, being highest for DRB1 and lowest for HLA-C. Using the classifier, cytomegalovirus status was reportedly diagnosed with high specificity and sensitivity. It has been reported that TCR beta sequences accurately predicted the HLA-A and HLA-B alleles of most subjects.

On this clone: Its cognate antigen is unknown.

Amplification used 60 Vbeta primers and 13 Jbeta primers. The protocol was immunoSEQ multiplex PCR, while the TCRdb copy is restricted to in-frame clones and leaves out a portion. The sample consists of around 180,000 clones, 65% to 80% of them appearing once. Germline V gives CDR1 SEHNR, CDR2 FQNEAQ (reference sequence). The CDR3 runs to 11 residues. With 8 bases removed from V and 3 bases from J, the gap between germline ends came to 7 bases. The TCR originated in a woman aged 40 to 50 in good health and CMV-seronegative. This chain uses TRBV7-9 with TRBJ1-1, with D possibly matching TRBD1 (5 bases). The sequenced sample was PBMCs. DNA of the CDR3: TGTGCCAGCTTCAGGGACACTGAAGCTTTCTTT. Protein: CASFRDTEAFF.